This T cell receptor beta chain stems from a study of cytomegalovirus exposure and HLA in healthy donors. Study-wide background: There were about 85 million unique TCRs (from HLA-typed donors) in an early data release. Findings and caveats of the study: Cytomegalovirus-associated status was assigned to around 160 TCR beta chains.

The V and J ends lost 5 bases and 4 bases respectively, with 15 bases between them. The CDR3 extends over 15 amino acids. Germline loops: CDR1 SGHVS, CDR2 FQNEAQ. The primer mix had 60 Vbeta and 13 Jbeta primers. Generated by immunoSEQ multiplex PCR, the TCRdb table keeps only in-frame clones and is missing some. Here the sample spans some 20,000 clones, more than 65% being singletons. On this clone itself: Its antigen is undetermined.

The V and J genes are TRBV7-8 and TRBJ1-5; a possible D gene is TRBD1 (5 bases). The sequencing input was PBMCs. The sequence was collected from a man aged 18 to 30 in good health and CMV-seronegative. The CDR3 is CASSDGWTTNQPQHF. In DNA form, the CDR3 reads TGTGCCAGCAGCGACGGCTGGACAACAAATCAGCCCCAGCATTTT. Combining the CDR3 with reference TRBV7-8 and TRBJ1-5 gives the whole variable domain GAGVSQSPRYKVAKRGQDVALRCDPISGHVSLFWYQQALGQGPEFLTYFQNEAQLDKSGLPSDRFFAERPEGSVSTLKIQRTQQEDSAVYLCASSDGWTTNQPQHFGDGTRLSIL.